Below are 23 T cell receptor beta chains sequenced from a single sample in a study of T-cell reconstitution after alpha-beta-depleted transplantation in children. Unique molecular identifiers were incorporated into the prepared TCRbeta library. MiXCR was run by TCRdb on the PCR reads, yielding one entry per CDR3 protein. Here the sample spans some 490,000 distinct CDR3 sequences, approximately 13% being singletons. Here the sequenced sample was PBMCs from the stem cell graft donor, taken from the stem cell graft. The receptors originated from a human donor who donated a stem cell graft to a child with combined immunodeficiency.

The chain recombines TRBV20-1 with TRBJ1-2; 9 bases are a match to TRBD1. Unmatched junction bases numbered 11, after V lost 1 base and J lost 5 bases. CDR3 size: 16 residues. Germline loops: CDR1 DFQATT, CDR2 SNEGSKA (reference sequence). The CDR3 coding sequence is TGCAGTGCTAGAGGAGAGGAGGACAGGGGAGGATATGGCTACACCTTC. Translating it yields CSARGEEDRGGYGYTF.

This clonotype was recorded many times. CDR3 amino acids: CSASPAGMLGNEQFF. CDR3 DNA sequence: TGCAGTGCTAGTCCAGCCGGGATGCTTGGCAATGAGCAGTTCTTC. V usage is TRBV20-1 and J usage is TRBJ2-1, with D possibly being TRBD2 (5 bases). The CDR3 is 15 residues long. Germline V gene lookup returns CDR1 DFQATT and CDR2 SNEGSKA (reference sequence). V was cut by 3 bases and J by 6 bases, with 18 bases left in between.

The chain is built from TRBV5-6 and TRBJ2-3; the match to TRBD2 covers 9 bases. The CDR3 has 13 amino acids. CDR1 is SGHDT and CDR2 is YYEEEE in the germline V gene. Trimming took 8 bases from V and 2 from J; bases not matched to a gene: 3. The CDR3 DNA reads as TGTGCCAGTACTAGCGGGTTCACAGATACGCAGTATTTT. This gives the protein CASTSGFTDTQYF.

The V and J genes are TRBV20-1 and TRBJ2-7; no definite D call. The CDR3 runs 16 residues. With 4 bases removed from V and 2 bases from J, the gap between germline ends came to 21 bases. Looked up from germline, CDR1 is DFQATT and CDR2 is SNEGSKA (reference sequence). CDR3 nucleotide sequence: TGCAGTGCTATGTCACAACGCCTCGGGCACACCTACGAGCAGTACTTC. Amino acids: CSAMSQRLGHTYEQYF.

This clonotype was counted between two and nine times. The chain couples TRBV12-3 or TRBV12-4 to TRBJ1-3; no firm D call. The CDR3 is 14 amino acids. V was shortened by 3 bases and J by 0 bases, with 6 bases between the two germline ends. The CDR3 DNA is TGTGCCAGCAGTTTCCGTGCCTCTGGAAACACCATATATTTT. It specifies CASSFRASGNTIYF.

This clonotype has only a few counts. This chain connects TRBV15 to TRBJ2-3, with D tentatively TRBD2 (7 bases). The CDR3 totals 15 residues. Germline V CDR1 and CDR2: LNHNV, YYDKDF (reference sequence). V lost 4 bases, J lost 4 bases, and 15 bases lay in between. CDR3 DNA: TGTGCCACCAGCATGGCGCGGGGGCGGGCAGATACGCAGTATTTT. Amino acid sequence: CATSMARGRADTQYF.

This clonotype was picked up many times. The chain is built from TRBV24-1 and TRBJ1-2; D ambiguous. Germline lookup yields CDR1 KGHDR and CDR2 SFDVKD. The V end was cut by 4 bases, the J end by 2 bases, with 1 base between. This CDR3 region has 11 residues. The CDR3 nucleotides read TGTGCCACCAGTGAAAACTATGGCTACACCTTC. The encoded protein is CATSENYGYTF.

This clonotype has a count of ten or more. The chain links TRBV5-1 to TRBJ2-1; TRBD1 agrees at 7 bases. V was clipped by 2 bases and J by 2 bases; unmatched bases: 4. Looked up from germline, CDR1 is SGHRS and CDR2 is YFSETQ. CDR3 length equals 15 residues. The CDR3 DNA reads TGCGCCAGCAGCTTACAGGGGTTGCCCTACAATGAGCAGTTCTTC. Translation: CASSLQGLPYNEQFF.

The V call is TRBV7-8, the J call TRBJ2-1; possibly TRBD2 for D (6 bases). The CDR3 contains 15 residues. Germline V gene sequence: CDR1 SGHVS, CDR2 FQNEAQ. V lost 4 bases and J 9 bases, leaving 19 bases between the germline ends. The CDR3, as DNA: TGTGCCAGCAGCTCCCCGGCTGGGGGGTTAGGTGAGCAGTTCTTC. It yields the protein CASSSPAGGLGEQFF.

This clonotype was detected only once. Compared with germline, one end of the junction differs, possibly owing to a read error. The rearrangement joins TRBV27 to TRBJ2-3; D ambiguous. This CDR3 is built from 14 residues. Germline V gene data show CDR1 as MNHEY and CDR2 as SMNVEV (reference sequence). The CDR3 reads CASTLRSSTDTQYF. The CDR3 coding sequence is TGTGCCAGCACTTTACGGTCCTCCACAGATACGCAGTATTTT.

This clonotype has a handful of counts. The chain couples TRBV7-2 to TRBJ1-5; a possible D gene is TRBD1 (5 bases). The CDR3 extends over 15 amino acids. The V gene's germline CDR1 is SGHTA and CDR2 FQGNSA. Trimming took off 1 base at V and 5 bases at J, with 12 bases between the two ends. CDR3 nucleotides: TGTGCCAGCAGCTTAGTCGGGGGAAGGGATCAGCCCCAGCATTTT. This codes for CASSLVGGRDQPQHF.

In its sample, this clonotype was seen many times. V gene TRBV6-5 combines with J gene TRBJ2-7; unclear D gene. V dropped 4 bases and J dropped 4 bases, with 11 bases sitting between them. This CDR3 has 13 amino acids. Germline lookup yields CDR1 MNHEY and CDR2 SVGAGI. This chain's CDR3 is CASSSLPTYEQYF. In DNA form, the CDR3 reads TGTGCCAGCAGTTCCCTTCCTACGTACGAGCAGTACTTC.

This rearrangement joins TRBV9 to TRBJ2-7; D is perhaps TRBD1 (6 bases). Germline V gives CDR1 SGDLS, CDR2 YYNGEE. Trimming pared 2 bases from V and 4 bases from J, leaving 10 bases between. The CDR3 loop spans 13 amino acids. CDR3 sequence (DNA): TGTGCCAGCAGCGTGGGGACAACTTACGAGCAGTACTTC. Translation: CASSVGTTYEQYF. Variable domain in full (rest from reference TRBV9 and TRBJ2-7): DSGVTQTPKHLITATGQRVTLRCSPRSGDLSVYWYQQSLDQGLQFLIQYYNGEERAKGNILERFSAQQFPDLHSELNLSSLELGDSALYFCASSVGTTYEQYFGPGTRLTVT.

This clonotype was counted ten times or more. V and J are TRBV7-9 and TRBJ2-7; 7 nucleotides align to TRBD1. The CDR3 is 15 residues long. V lost 5 bases and J lost 3; bases outside the gene matches: 10. From germline, CDR1 is SEHNR and CDR2 FQNEAQ (reference sequence). This CDR3 is CASSPTGTVLYEQYF. The CDR3 bases are TGTGCCAGCAGCCCTACCGGGACAGTACTCTACGAGCAGTACTTC. Supplemented by reference TRBV7-9 and TRBJ2-7, the full variable domain reads DTGVSQNPRHKITKRGQNVTFRCDPISEHNRLYWYRQTLGQGPEFLTYFQNEAQLEKSRLLSDRFSAERPKGSFSTLEIQRTEQGDSAMYLCASSPTGTVLYEQYFGPGTRLTVT.

This clonotype appeared a few times. This chain joins TRBV9 and TRBJ1-3; possible D gene TRBD1, 6 bases. Trimming stripped 0 bases from V and 7 bases from J, with 11 bases between. This CDR3 region has 14 residues. Germline loops: CDR1 SGDLS, CDR2 YYNGEE. In DNA form, the CDR3 reads TGTGCCAGCAGCGTAGCTCAGGGGAGGAACACCATATATTTT. Residues: CASSVAQGRNTIYF.

This clonotype turned up a few times. V and J are TRBV20-1 and TRBJ1-4; D is perhaps TRBD1 (5 bases). With 2 bases removed from V and 5 bases from J, the gap between germline ends came to 15 bases. Germline V gene data show CDR1 as DFQATT and CDR2 as SNEGSKA (reference sequence). The CDR3 totals 15 residues. The DNA for the CDR3 is TGCAGTGCTAGACTGACAGCCTTGACAAATGAAAAACTGTTTTTT. This codes for CSARLTALTNEKLFF.

This sequence joins TRBV20-1 and TRBJ2-7; D is possibly TRBD1 (6 bases). Trimming left V 3 bases short and J 4 bases short, with 16 bases between. Germline V lookup: CDR1 DFQATT, CDR2 SNEGSKA (reference sequence). The CDR3 totals 14 residues. CDR3 sequence (DNA): TGCAGTGCTAGCGGTCTGGGGGCGGTGTACGAGCAGTACTTC. Amino acid sequence: CSASGLGAVYEQYF.

This clonotype has ten or more counts. The chain uses TRBV12-3 or TRBV12-4 and TRBJ2-7, with D uncertain. The CDR3 spans 14 residues. V was clipped by 1 base and J by 7 bases, with 14 bases between them. CDR3: CASSLGATGREQYF. DNA for the CDR3: TGTGCCAGCAGTTTAGGTGCGACGGGTAGGGAGCAGTACTTC.

The rearrangement joins TRBV6-1 to TRBJ1-4; D call uncertain. Trimming shortened V by 6 bases and J by 5 bases, and 13 bases separated the two germline ends. Germline-derived CDR1 and CDR2 are MNHNS and SASEGT. The CDR3 loop spans 14 amino acids. CDR3 sequence: CASRPRVGNEKLFF. The CDR3 region has the DNA TGTGCCAGCAGACCGAGAGTGGGAAATGAAAAACTGTTTTTT.

The chain joins TRBV7-3 to TRBJ2-1; D perhaps matches TRBD1 (6 bases). This CDR3 comprises 14 residues. V lost 4 bases and J lost 4, with 11 bases in between. Germline CDR1 reads SGHTA; CDR2 reads FQGTGA. CDR3 region: CASSSSGEYNEQFF. The CDR3 nucleotides are TGTGCCAGCAGCTCGTCAGGGGAATACAATGAGCAGTTCTTC. Variable domain in full (rest from reference TRBV7-3 and TRBJ2-1): GAGVSQTPSNKVTEKGKYVELRCDPISGHTALYWYRQSLGQGPEFLIYFQGTGAADDSGLPNDRFFAVRPEGSVSTLKIQRTERGDSAVYLCASSSSGEYNEQFFGPGTRLTVL.

This clonotype turned up a few times. The genes are TRBV12-3 or TRBV12-4 and TRBJ2-1, with a possible D match to TRBD2 (6 bases). The CDR3 is 14 residues long. V was pared by 7 bases and J by 9 bases, with 19 bases between. In DNA, the CDR3 is TGTGCCAGCACTTCCCTGGGGGGATCGGGTGAGCAGTTCTTC. Translated, it gives CASTSLGGSGEQFF.

The table lists this clonotype with a few counts. The gene calls are TRBV7-2 and TRBJ2-7; 7 bases agree with TRBD2. V trimming: 3 bases; J trimming: 2 bases; junction bases outside the gene matches: 4. The CDR3 extends over 14 amino acids. Germline V gene lookup returns CDR1 SGHTA and CDR2 FQGNSA. The CDR3 protein is CASSFAGEAYEQYF. For the CDR3, the DNA is TGTGCCAGCAGCTTTGCGGGAGAAGCCTACGAGCAGTACTTC.

This clonotype was counted many times. The rearrangement uses TRBV15 and TRBJ2-5, with 8 bases matching TRBD1. Per the germline V gene, CDR1 is LNHNV and CDR2 is YYDKDF (reference sequence). CDR3 length equals 14 residues. V trimming: 8 bases; J trimming: 5 bases; junction bases outside the gene matches: 10. The CDR3 reads CATVPDRVMETQYF. CDR3 bases: TGTGCCACCGTCCCGGACAGGGTGATGGAGACCCAGTACTTC.